This is a list of T cell receptor beta chains from one sample in a study of blood T cell repertoires in COVID-19. This table comes from immunoSEQ multiplex PCR, and its TCRdb copy is limited to in-frame clones, with some not included. Found here are under 200,000 clones, roughly 83% of them singletons; the top ten hold 4.5% to 7%. The sample consisted of PBMCs or T cells enriched from blood (not recorded which). Receptors were obtained from a man in his forties or fifties with acute COVID-19. Both conserved end residues are part of each CDR3. The D gene is left open where the match is weak. Clone size is shown for a subset of rows, as once, few, many or a class of expanded clone.

D | J | size | V | CDR3 | DNA
TRBD2 | TRBJ2-7 | few | TRBV11-2 | CASSLVLAGVSYEQYF | TGTGCCAGCAGCTTAGTGCTAGCGGGAGTCTCCTACGAGCAGTACTTC
. | TRBJ1-1 | . | TRBV2 | CASGRGRDTEAFF | TGTGCCAGCGGCAGGGGACGGGACACTGAAGCTTTCTTT
TRBD2 | TRBJ2-3 | . | TRBV6-4 | CASSEETSGTDTQYF | TGTGCCAGCAGTGAGGAGACTAGCGGCACAGATACGCAGTATTTT
TRBD1 | TRBJ1-5 | few | TRBV27 | CASSPGQGADQPQHF | TGTGCCAGCAGTCCCGGACAGGGGGCTGATCAGCCCCAGCATTTT
TRBD2 | TRBJ2-1 | . | TRBV28 | CASSRGLADNEQFF | TGTGCCAGCAGTCGCGGGCTAGCGGACAATGAGCAGTTCTTC
. | TRBJ2-2 | . | TRBV30 | CAWTGVPGELFF | TGTGCCTGGACAGGGGTCCCCGGGGAGCTGTTTTTT
TRBD1 | TRBJ2-3 | . | TRBV7-3 | CASSYGQGWPDTQYF | TGTGCCAGCAGTTATGGACAGGGGTGGCCAGATACGCAGTATTTT
TRBD2 | TRBJ2-7 | . | TRBV6-2/TRBV6-3 | CASSPWGGAYEQYF | TGTGCCAGCAGTCCATGGGGAGGGGCATACGAGCAGTACTTC
TRBD1 | TRBJ2-4 | . | TRBV19 | CASSPTGGLSKNIQYF | TGTGCCAGTAGTCCCACAGGGGGACTTTCCAAAAACATTCAGTACTTC
. | TRBJ1-3 | few | TRBV13 | CASSLGSGYSGNTIYF | TGTGCCAGCAGCTTAGGCAGCGGGTACTCTGGAAACACCATATATTTT
TRBD1 | TRBJ1-2 | . | TRBV3-1/TRBV3-2 | CASSPSSGQRNYGYTF | TGTGCCAGCAGCCCATCCTCGGGACAGAGGAACTATGGCTACACCTTC
TRBD1 | TRBJ1-5 | . | TRBV28 | CASNRGDRGNQPQHF | TGTGCCAGCAACCGGGGGGACAGGGGGAATCAGCCCCAGCATTTT
. | TRBJ1-1 | . | TRBV28 | CASSSVRGADEAFF | TGTGCCAGCAGTTCAGTCCGGGGGGCGGATGAAGCTTTCTTT
. | TRBJ1-1 | . | TRBV7-8 | CASSMTRGEAFF | TGTGCCAGCAGCATGACACGGGGAGAAGCTTTCTTT
. | TRBJ2-7 | . | TRBV7-8 | CASSLTASYEQYF | TGTGCCAGCAGCCTCACGGCTAGCTACGAGCAGTACTTC
TRBD1 | TRBJ1-5 | few | TRBV18 | CASSQGQGSNQPQHF | TGTGCCAGCTCACAAGGACAGGGAAGCAATCAGCCCCAGCATTTT
. | TRBJ2-3 | . | TRBV5-6 | CASSLDYVKVTDTQYF | TGTGCCAGCAGCCTGGACTACGTTAAAGTCACAGATACGCAGTATTTT
. | TRBJ1-2 | . | TRBV7-8 | CASSLGAQNYGYTF | TGTGCCAGCAGCTTAGGGGCCCAAAACTATGGCTACACCTTC
TRBD2 | TRBJ2-2 | . | TRBV2 | CASSVFSGSGGELFF | TGTGCCAGCAGTGTTTTTAGCGGGTCTGGCGGGGAGCTGTTTTTT
. | TRBJ2-7 | many | TRBV10-3 | CAISEQSSYEQYF | TGTGCCATCAGTGAACAGAGCTCCTACGAGCAGTACTTC
TRBD2 | TRBJ2-4 | . | TRBV3-1/TRBV3-2 | CASSQYGTSGGAKNIQYF | TGTGCCAGCAGCCAATACGGGACTAGCGGAGGAGCCAAAAACATTCAGTACTTC
TRBD1 | TRBJ1-1 | . | TRBV5-1 | CASSYGTEIMNTEAFF | TGCGCCAGCAGCTACGGGACAGAGATTATGAACACTGAAGCTTTCTTT
TRBD2 | TRBJ2-3 | . | TRBV30 | CAADPTSGRGDTQYF | TGTGCCGCCGACCCTACTAGCGGGAGAGGGGATACGCAGTATTTT
. | TRBJ2-7 | few | TRBV4-1 | CASSQGASYEQYF | TGCGCCAGCAGCCAAGGGGCTTCCTACGAGCAGTACTTC
. | TRBJ2-6 | once | TRBV6-5 | CASTTYWANVLTF | TGTGCCAGCACCACCTATTGGGCCAACGTCCTGACTTTC
. | TRBJ2-7 | . | TRBV5-1 | CASSLALASSYEQYF | TGCGCCAGCAGCTTGGCTCTAGCGAGCAGCTACGAGCAGTACTTC
. | TRBJ1-2 | . | TRBV14 | CASSQGQTYGYTF | TGTGCCAGCAGCCAAGGACAGACCTATGGCTACACCTTC
. | TRBJ1-6 | . | TRBV6-4 | CASAPGGNSPLHF | TGTGCCAGCGCCCCGGGGGGTAATTCACCCCTCCACTTT
. | TRBJ2-3 | . | TRBV11-2 | CASSFGDTQYF | TGTGCCAGCAGCTTCGGAGATACGCAGTATTTT
. | TRBJ2-3 | . | TRBV9 | CASSVVSLGPSTDTQYF | TGTGCCAGCAGCGTAGTCTCGCTAGGCCCTAGCACAGATACGCAGTATTTT
. | TRBJ2-2 | . | TRBV24-1 | CATSDLMGGRYTGELFF | TGTGCCACCAGTGATTTGATGGGGGGGCGATACACCGGGGAGCTGTTTTTT
. | TRBJ1-5 | . | TRBV3-1/TRBV3-2 | CASSQAALGQPQHF | TGTGCCAGCAGCCAGGCAGCGTTGGGTCAGCCCCAGCATTTT
. | TRBJ1-4 | . | TRBV27 | CASSREGFGKLFF | TGTGCCAGCAGTCGGGAGGGATTTGGAAAACTGTTTTTT
TRBD1 | TRBJ1-6 | . | TRBV29-1 | CSVAGDRSSPLHF | TGCAGCGTTGCCGGGGACAGGAGTTCACCCCTCCACTTT
TRBD2 | TRBJ2-3 | . | TRBV27 | CASLGRASGIFTDTQYF | TGTGCCAGCTTAGGCCGGGCTAGCGGGATCTTCACAGATACGCAGTATTTT
TRBD2 | TRBJ2-1 | . | TRBV6-5 | CASRVAGGTNEQFF | TGTGCCAGCCGGGTAGCGGGAGGAACCAATGAGCAGTTCTTC
TRBD2 | TRBJ2-1 | . | TRBV30 | CAWTSGRNEQFF | TGTGCCTGGACTAGCGGGAGGAACGAGCAGTTCTTC
. | TRBJ1-5 | . | TRBV2 | CASREQGISDQPQHF | TGTGCCAGCAGGGAACAGGGCATCTCCGATCAGCCCCAGCATTTT
. | TRBJ2-3 | . | TRBV6-5 | CASSRLVSTDTQYF | TGTGCCAGCAGTCGACTAGTTAGCACAGATACGCAGTATTTT
. | TRBJ2-1 | . | TRBV19 | CASNERRSSYNEQFF | TGTGCCAGTAATGAGCGGAGAAGCTCCTACAATGAGCAGTTCTTC
TRBD1 | TRBJ1-1 | . | TRBV7-9 | CASSFRDRGGTEAFF | TGTGCCAGCAGCTTCCGGGACAGGGGGGGTACTGAAGCTTTCTTT
. | TRBJ1-1 | . | TRBV11-1 | CASSFDSDMNTEAFF | TGTGCCAGCAGCTTTGACAGCGATATGAACACTGAAGCTTTCTTT
TRBD2 | TRBJ2-7 | . | TRBV2 | CASTSHLAGVGEQYF | TGTGCCAGCACCTCCCATCTAGCGGGAGTCGGCGAGCAGTACTTC